Given below is one TCR beta chain in context. Its antigen remains unidentified. CDR3 length: 16 amino acids. Germline V gives CDR1 SEHNR, CDR2 FQNEAQ (reference sequence). The ends were cut back, 1 base at V and 2 bases at J, with 14 bases in the middle. Sequencing used immunoSEQ multiplex PCR; TCRdb keeps in-frame clones, though not all of them. This sample carries 71,000 or so clones, 80% to 90% of them seen once, and the ten largest clones take more than 4%. The data originate from a study of OX40 agonist ivuxolimab in advanced cancers. Study information: Age averaged around 58 years (range roughly 23 to 79), and just over 80% were male. Partial responses were recorded for three patients, including one with hepatocellular carcinoma and two with cutaneous melanoma. Antecedent anti-PD-1, anti-PD-L1 or anti-CTLA-4 therapy was permissible, with under 50% having received some. Study observations and caveats: More expanded clones were found, on average, in CD8+ than in CD4+ T cells.

Sequencing used CD4+ or CD8+ T cells sorted from blood, obtained in a trial of the OX40 agonist ivuxolimab. The V gene is TRBV7-9, the J gene TRBJ1-1; D not certain. The receptor was derived from an adult with an advanced solid tumor such as melanoma, head and neck, liver or kidney cancer. The DNA for the CDR3 is TGTGCCAGCAGCTTAGTCAGGCTGGGTAGCAACACTGAAGCTTTCTTT. Its translation is CASSLVRLGSNTEAFF.